This T cell receptor (beta chain) was identified in a study of blood T cells in healthy people across ages. Whole-study findings and limits: Lack of knowledge of donor CMV status possibly confounded expanded clonotype changes. Age brought a roughly linear fall in TCR beta diversity measured per million T cells.

The second PCR ran about 6 to 11 cycles with a sample-barcoded 5' primer and J-beta primers. Every sample returned 2.5 million or more CDR3-containing paired-end reads. TCRdb reprocessed the 5' RACE reads with MiXCR, giving one entry per CDR3 protein. The sample consists of about 2 million distinct CDR3 sequences, about 50% of them appearing once. This CDR3 has 14 amino acids. V was cut by 5 bases and J by 0 bases, with 12 bases left in between. Germline loops: CDR1 DFQATT, CDR2 SNEGSKA (reference sequence). This clonotype appeared a few times. What it binds is unknown. Sample: blood. This TCR was sampled from a woman in her forties in good health. This chain uses TRBV20-1 with TRBJ2-3, with D perhaps TRBD2 (5 bases). CDR3 region: CSALPGDSTDTQYF. The CDR3 nucleotides read TGCAGTGCTCTTCCCGGGGATAGCACAGATACGCAGTATTTT.